The following is a TCR beta chain sequence with its context. The length of the CDR3 is 14 residues. V gave up 4 bases and J gave up 5 bases, with 11 bases separating them. The germline V gene has CDR1 LNHDA and CDR2 SQIVND (reference sequence). The sample originates from a study of blood T cell repertoires in COVID-19. Overall study context: Some COVID-19 samples were acute and others convalescent; all came from the United States, Italy and Spain. From T cells, B-cell-depleted T cells, or PBMCs came the material, which was cDNA or gDNA.

Original processing notes: Researchers report that nucleated cell counts were estimated from reference gene primer amplification. Libraries were prepared by immunoSEQ multiplex PCR; TCRdb keeps only in-frame clonotypes and omits some of them. V, J and clone size were drawn from that table, and D and trimming were deduced from the DNA. Of around 170,000 clones listed, approximately 80% are singletons. The study assigned cohorts using participant-reported clinical history. J is TRBJ1-4 and V is TRBV19; D may be TRBD1 (6 bases). This TCR derives from a man aged 45-60 years who had recovered from COVID-19. The specimen was PBMCs or T cells enriched from blood (not recorded which). Here the CDR3 DNA reads TGTGCCAGTAGTACTCAGGGGAAGAATGAAAAACTGTTTTTT. It codes for CASSTQGKNEKLFF.